The clone carrying this T cell receptor (beta chain) showed up many times. This specimen belongs to a study of T cells after yellow fever vaccination. As for the study in general: SMART-Seq v4 Ultra Low Input handled preparation of low-cell-number fractions.

Template-switching 5'RACE yielded the TCR cDNA; a universal primer site and UMIs were added in the process. TCRdb processed the 5' RACE reads anew with MiXCR; each CDR3 protein has one entry. In the table there are about 96,000 distinct CDR3 sequences, 8% to 10% of which are singletons. Sequences were derived from CD8+ T cells not binding an NS4B(214-222) dextramer, sorted from PBMCs, sampled approximately 15 days after the first yellow fever vaccination. The sequence was collected from a man aged 18 to 30 who received the YFV17D yellow fever vaccine.

Here the CDR3 DNA reads TGCAGTGCCGCACGGAACACTGAAGCTTTCTTT. The encoded protein is CSAARNTEAFF. The rearrangement links TRBV20-1 to TRBJ1-1; D unresolved. Trimming took 6 bases from V and 1 from J, leaving 6 bases between them. Germline V CDR1 and CDR2: DFQATT, SNEGSKA (reference sequence). CDR3 length: 11 residues.